The 27 T cell receptor beta chains below come from one sample, sequenced in a study of OX40 agonist ivuxolimab in advanced cancers. The library was prepared using the immunoSEQ multiplex PCR assay. In TCRdb, the immuneACCESS table is reduced to in-frame sequences with V and J assigned. These tables do not hold every clone; where another copy was compared, an unresolved V gene accounts for under half, and the others remain unexplained. The sample yields about 46,000 clones; around 90% were counted once. The ten largest clones add up to 45% to 70% of the sample. This material consisted of CD4+ or CD8+ T cells sorted from blood, taken in a trial of the OX40 agonist ivuxolimab. Receptors originate from an adult with an advanced solid tumor such as melanoma, head and neck, liver or kidney cancer.

There are a few counts of this clone. The V call is TRBV29-1, the J call TRBJ1-2; D gene ambiguous. This CDR3 has 12 amino acids. V dropped 8 bases and J dropped 2 bases, with 12 bases sitting between them. Germline V gives CDR1 SQVTM, CDR2 ANQGSEA. The CDR3 DNA sequence: TGCAGCTCCGGGCAGGCAAACTATGGCTACACCTTC. This translates into CSSGQANYGYTF.

V is TRBV19 and J is TRBJ2-3, with D possibly matching TRBD1 (5 bases). Trimming pared 1 base from V and 2 bases from J, leaving 13 bases between. The germline gives CDR1 LNHDA, CDR2 SQIVND (reference sequence). The CDR3 loop spans 16 amino acids. The CDR3 protein is CASSIGSGSSTDTQYF. The DNA of the CDR3 is TGTGCCAGTAGTATAGGTTCAGGGTCCTCCACAGATACGCAGTATTTT.

V is TRBV15 and J is TRBJ2-3; tentative D call: TRBD2 (6 bases). V was trimmed by 0 bases and J by 6 bases, leaving 10 bases between them. There are 14 residues in the CDR3. Germline loops: CDR1 LNHNV, CDR2 YYDKDF (reference sequence). CDR3 DNA sequence: TGTGCCACCAGCAGAGAAAGCGGGTGGGATACGCAGTATTTT. This encodes CATSRESGWDTQYF.

The chain has TRBV4-1 and TRBJ2-6, with no clear D. This CDR3 comprises 17 residues. The V gene lost 0 bases and the J gene lost 2 bases, with 11 bases spanning the gap. From germline, CDR1 is MGHRA and CDR2 YSYEKL. The CDR3 protein is CASSQDRMGTGANVLTF. The CDR3 region has the DNA TGCGCCAGCAGCCAAGATCGGATGGGAACTGGGGCCAACGTCCTGACTTTC.

The chain has TRBV18 and TRBJ2-5, with TRBD1 as a possible D gene (6 bases). Germline-derived CDR1 and CDR2 are KGHSH and LQKENI. With 0 bases removed from V and 4 bases from J, the gap between germline ends came to 12 bases. The CDR3 contains 15 residues. The CDR3: CASSPPLVGAETQYF. The CDR3, as DNA: TGTGCCAGCTCACCACCTCTAGTGGGGGCAGAGACCCAGTACTTC.

The chain is built from TRBV10-3 and TRBJ1-2; D is undetermined. Germline CDR1 ENHRY, CDR2 SYGVKD. The V gene lost 4 bases and the J gene lost 3 bases, with 9 bases spanning the gap. The CDR3 totals 13 residues. DNA of the CDR3: TGTGCCATCAGTGCCGAAGGGTACTATGGCTACACCTTC. Translation: CAISAEGYYGYTF.

This clone was counted a few times. The chain uses TRBV7-8 and TRBJ1-1; D gene uncertain. Germline CDR1 reads SGHVS; CDR2 reads FQNEAQ. The ends were cut back, 1 base at V and 2 bases at J, with 11 bases in the middle. This CDR3 is 15 amino acids long. The CDR3 loop is CASSLGREGNTEAFF. The CDR3 bases are TGTGCCAGCAGCTTAGGGCGTGAGGGTAACACTGAAGCTTTCTTT.

The genes are TRBV28 and TRBJ2-1; D could derive from TRBD1 or TRBD2 (6 bases each). CDR3 size: 18 residues. The germline V gene encodes CDR1 MDHEN and CDR2 SYDVKM. V lost 7 bases, J lost 1 base, and 23 bases lay in between. CDR3 in amino acids: CASIQGPAGYLSYNEQFF. DNA for the CDR3: TGTGCCAGCATCCAGGGGCCCGCGGGGTATCTTTCCTACAATGAGCAGTTCTTC.

The J gene is TRBJ2-1, the V gene TRBV6-5; tentatively, D is TRBD1 (5 bases). The CDR3 sequence is 15 residues long. CDR1 MNHEY and CDR2 SVGAGI come from the germline V gene. V dropped 5 bases and J dropped 5 bases, with 16 bases sitting between them. The CDR3 here is CASSPTGNRNNEQFF. The DNA of the CDR3 is TGTGCCAGCAGTCCAACAGGTAACAGGAACAATGAGCAGTTCTTC.

The chain carries TRBV18 and TRBJ2-7; 9 nucleotides align to TRBD2. The CDR3 runs to 16 residues. Germline loops: CDR1 KGHSH, CDR2 LQKENI. Trimming cost V 6 bases and J 0 bases; bases outside gene matches: 9. The CDR3: CASSGGTSPSSYEQYF. In DNA form, the CDR3 reads TGTGCCAGCTCCGGAGGGACTAGCCCAAGCTCCTACGAGCAGTACTTC. Variable domain in full (rest from reference TRBV18 and TRBJ2-7): NAGVMQNPRHLVRRRGQEARLRCSPMKGHSHVYWYRQLPEEGLKFMVYLQKENIIDESGMPKERFSAEFPKEGPSILRIQQVVRGDSAAYFCASSGGTSPSSYEQYFGPGTRLTVT.

The gene calls are TRBV11-2 and TRBJ2-5; 7 positions agree with TRBD1. This CDR3 region has 15 residues. CDR1 is SGHAT, CDR2 FQNNGV, per germline. V gave up 5 bases and J gave up 4 bases; unmatched junction bases: 10. The CDR3 loop reads CASSTQTGLGETQYF. CDR3 DNA: TGTGCCAGCAGCACCCAGACAGGGTTGGGAGAGACCCAGTACTTC.

This clone was observed once. The chain recombines TRBV18 with TRBJ2-7; D is possibly TRBD1 or TRBD2 (5 bases each). Germline lookup yields CDR1 KGHSH and CDR2 LQKENI. CDR3 size: 12 residues. V lost 5 bases, J lost 5 bases, and 10 bases lay in between. The CDR3 DNA reads TGTGCCAGCTCAGGGACGGGAAACGAGCAGTACTTC. It is translated as CASSGTGNEQYF.

The chain is built from TRBV7-2 and TRBJ2-7; tentatively, D is TRBD1 or TRBD2 (5 bases each). The CDR3 consists of 14 residues. V was shortened by 3 bases and J by 3 bases, with 12 bases between the two germline ends. Germline V gives CDR1 SGHTA, CDR2 FQGNSA. In DNA form, the CDR3 reads TGTGCCAGCAGCTTGGGGGACGGACTCTACGAGCAGTACTTC. It specifies CASSLGDGLYEQYF.

This chain links TRBV19 with TRBJ2-7, with D perhaps given as TRBD1 or TRBD2 (6 bases each). This CDR3 is built from 16 residues. Germline V lookup: CDR1 LNHDA, CDR2 SQIVND (reference sequence). V shed 4 bases and J shed 2 bases, with 18 bases lying between them. The CDR3 is CASSNAFWGAAYEQYF. The CDR3 nucleotides are TGTGCCAGTAGTAACGCTTTTTGGGGGGCGGCCTACGAGCAGTACTTC.

This chain links TRBV30 with TRBJ2-1; no firm D call. Germline CDR1 reads GTSNPN; CDR2 reads SVGIG (reference sequence). This CDR3 is 15 amino acids long. V was cut by 0 bases and J by 3 bases, with 12 bases left in between. As DNA, the CDR3 is TGTGCCTGGAGTGTATCCGGTGAGCTCTACAATGAGCAGTTCTTC. This translates into CAWSVSGELYNEQFF.

This clone was found many times. This sequence joins TRBV29-1 and TRBJ1-2, with D possibly TRBD1 on 5 matching bases. The CDR3 has 15 residues. V was cut by 2 bases and J by 6 bases, with 19 bases left in between. Germline values: CDR1 SQVTM, CDR2 ANQGSEA. The CDR3 loop reads CSVEKITDSDDGYTF. The CDR3 DNA reads TGCAGCGTTGAAAAGATAACTGACAGCGATGATGGCTACACCTTC.

This clone was counted a few times. The V call is TRBV28, the J call TRBJ2-5; a possible D gene is TRBD2 (6 bases). This CDR3 region has 15 residues. V gave up 7 bases and J gave up 4 bases, with 19 bases separating them. In germline, CDR1 is MDHEN, CDR2 SYDVKM. CDR3: CASTGAKEGRETQYF. CDR3 nucleotide sequence: TGTGCCAGCACGGGAGCGAAAGAGGGACGAGAGACCCAGTACTTC.

The rearrangement links TRBV7-2 to TRBJ2-1; 7 bases are shared with TRBD1. Germline V lookup: CDR1 SGHTA, CDR2 FQGNSA. The CDR3 runs to 15 residues. J was trimmed by 2 bases and V by 5 bases; bases with no gene match: 6. CDR3 residues: CASSLDRAAYNEQFF. Here the CDR3 DNA reads TGTGCCAGCAGCCTAGACAGGGCCGCCTACAATGAGCAGTTCTTC.

This clone came up once. The chain carries TRBV2 and TRBJ2-7; D is possibly TRBD1 (6 bases). V was pared by 6 bases and J by 4 bases, with 10 bases between. The CDR3 covers 12 residues. From germline, CDR1 is SNHLY and CDR2 FYNNEI. The CDR3 nucleotides read TGTGCCAGCAGGGACAGCAAATACGAGCAGTACTTC. Translating gives CASRDSKYEQYF.

V gene TRBV6-1 combines with J gene TRBJ1-2, with D possibly matching TRBD1 (5 bases). The CDR3 runs to 12 residues. Germline-derived CDR1 and CDR2 are MNHNS and SASEGT. Trimming cost V 9 bases and J 1 base, with 9 bases left between them. This chain's CDR3 is CARGDFNYGYTF. CDR3 nucleotides: TGTGCCAGAGGGGACTTTAACTATGGCTACACCTTC.

The chain recombines TRBV5-1 with TRBJ2-7, with 9 bases aligning to TRBD1. This CDR3 contains 16 residues. V dropped 0 bases and J dropped 1; count of bases not matched to a gene: 5. Per germline, CDR1 SGHRS and CDR2 YFSETQ. This CDR3 reads CASSLDDGTGSYEQYF. In DNA, the CDR3 is TGCGCCAGCAGCTTGGATGATGGGACAGGGTCCTACGAGCAGTACTTC.

V usage is TRBV28 and J usage is TRBJ2-1; 8 bases align to TRBD2. V trimming: 5 bases; J trimming: 3 bases; junction bases outside the gene matches: 3. The germline CDR1 and CDR2 sequences are MDHEN and SYDVKM. The CDR3 runs 14 residues. The CDR3 DNA sequence: TGTGCCAGCAGTCAGGGACTAGACTACAATGAGCAGTTCTTC. This translates into CASSQGLDYNEQFF.

The V gene is TRBV2, the J gene TRBJ2-1; D not resolved. The ends were cut back, 4 bases at V and 7 bases at J, with 8 bases in the middle. This CDR3 region has 12 residues. Germline V gene sequence: CDR1 SNHLY, CDR2 FYNNEI. The CDR3 bases are TGTGCCAGCAGTGTGGACCGTAATGAGCAGTTCTTC. Residues: CASSVDRNEQFF.

J is TRBJ2-3 and V is TRBV5-1; D ambiguous. This CDR3 is 14 amino acids long. V lost 3 bases to trimming and J lost 1 base, with 9 bases between them. Germline loops: CDR1 SGHRS, CDR2 YFSETQ. The CDR3 sequence is CASSSALGTDTQYF. The CDR3 region has the DNA TGCGCCAGCAGCTCGGCTCTAGGCACAGATACGCAGTATTTT.

V is TRBV5-1 and J is TRBJ1-1, with D uncertain. Trimming stripped 0 bases from V and 3 bases from J, with 6 bases between. Germline CDR1 reads SGHRS; CDR2 reads YFSETQ. This CDR3 comprises 13 residues. The CDR3 sequence is CASSLGSYTEAFF. CDR3 coding DNA: TGCGCCAGCAGCTTGGGGTCGTACACTGAAGCTTTCTTT.

The chain couples TRBV5-1 to TRBJ1-2; D is unclear. The CDR3 covers 15 residues. Germline loops: CDR1 SGHRS, CDR2 YFSETQ. V gave up 0 bases and J gave up 1 base, with 10 bases separating them. CDR3 nucleotide sequence: TGCGCCAGCAGCTTGGAAGAAAGTGGTAACTATGGCTACACCTTC. Amino acids: CASSLEESGNYGYTF.

The rearrangement links TRBV27 to TRBJ1-1, with D possibly TRBD1 on 5 matching bases. CDR1 and CDR2 (germline): MNHEY, SMNVEV (reference sequence). Trimming stripped 1 base from V and 5 bases from J, with 14 bases between. The CDR3 consists of 15 residues. Here the CDR3 reads CASSLWGRGTTEAFF. In DNA, the CDR3 is TGTGCCAGCAGTTTATGGGGGAGGGGTACTACTGAAGCTTTCTTT.